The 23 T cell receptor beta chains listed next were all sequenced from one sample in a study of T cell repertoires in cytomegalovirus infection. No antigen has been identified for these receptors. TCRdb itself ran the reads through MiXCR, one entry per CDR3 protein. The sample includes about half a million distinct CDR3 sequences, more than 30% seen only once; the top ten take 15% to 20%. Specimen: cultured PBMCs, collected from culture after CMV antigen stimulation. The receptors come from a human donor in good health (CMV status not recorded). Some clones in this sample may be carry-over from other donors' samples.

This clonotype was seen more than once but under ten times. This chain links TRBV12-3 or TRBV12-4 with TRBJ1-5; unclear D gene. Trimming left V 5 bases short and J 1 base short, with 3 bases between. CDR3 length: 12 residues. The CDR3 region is CASSRSNQPQHF. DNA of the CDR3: TGTGCCAGCAGTAGGAGCAATCAGCCCCAGCATTTT.

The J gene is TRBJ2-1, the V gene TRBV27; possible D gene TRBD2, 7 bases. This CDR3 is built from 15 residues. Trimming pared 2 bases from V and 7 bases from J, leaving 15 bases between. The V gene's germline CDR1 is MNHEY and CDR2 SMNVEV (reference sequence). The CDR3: CASSLGGGLRNEQFF. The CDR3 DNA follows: TGTGCCAGCAGTTTAGGGGGGGGCTTAAGGAATGAGCAGTTCTTC.

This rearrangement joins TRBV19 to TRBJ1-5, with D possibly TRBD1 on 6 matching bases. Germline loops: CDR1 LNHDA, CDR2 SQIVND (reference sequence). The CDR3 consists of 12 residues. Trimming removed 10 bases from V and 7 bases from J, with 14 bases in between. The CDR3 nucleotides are TGTGCCACCCTGGGGGCTGGCCAGCCCCAGCATTTT. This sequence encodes CATLGAGQPQHF.

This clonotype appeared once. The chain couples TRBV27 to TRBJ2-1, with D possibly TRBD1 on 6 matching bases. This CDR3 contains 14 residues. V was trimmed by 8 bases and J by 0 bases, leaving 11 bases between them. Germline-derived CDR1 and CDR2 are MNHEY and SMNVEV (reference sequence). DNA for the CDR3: TGTGCCAGCGGATTAGGGGGCTCCTACAATGAGCAGTTCTTC. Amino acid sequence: CASGLGGSYNEQFF.

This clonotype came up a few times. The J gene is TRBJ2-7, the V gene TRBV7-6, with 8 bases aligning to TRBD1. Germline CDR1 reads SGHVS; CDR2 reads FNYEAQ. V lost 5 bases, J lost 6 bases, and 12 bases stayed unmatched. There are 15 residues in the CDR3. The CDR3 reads CASSTHGQGGGEQYF. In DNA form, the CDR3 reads TGTGCCAGCAGCACCCACGGACAGGGTGGTGGCGAGCAGTACTTC.

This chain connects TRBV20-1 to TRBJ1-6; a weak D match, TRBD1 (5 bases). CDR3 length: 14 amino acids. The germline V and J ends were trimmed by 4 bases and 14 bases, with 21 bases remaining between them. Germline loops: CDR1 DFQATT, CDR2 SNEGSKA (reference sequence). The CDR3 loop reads CSANACQGRITLHF. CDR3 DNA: TGCAGTGCTAACGCGTGCCAGGGTCGGATCACCCTCCACTTT.

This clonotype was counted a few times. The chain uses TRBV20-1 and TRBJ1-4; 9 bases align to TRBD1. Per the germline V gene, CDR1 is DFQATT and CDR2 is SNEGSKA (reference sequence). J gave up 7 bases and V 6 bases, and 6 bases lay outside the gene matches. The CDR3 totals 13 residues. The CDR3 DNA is TGCAGTGCGGGGACAGGGTCGGTTGAAAAACTGTTTTTT. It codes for CSAGTGSVEKLFF.

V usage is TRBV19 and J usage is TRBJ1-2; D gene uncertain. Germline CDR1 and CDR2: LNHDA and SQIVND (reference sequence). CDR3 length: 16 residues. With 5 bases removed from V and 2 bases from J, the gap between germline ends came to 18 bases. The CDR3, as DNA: TGTGCCAGTAGTCTAGCAGGTCTGAACCACAACTATGGCTACACCTTC. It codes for CASSLAGLNHNYGYTF.

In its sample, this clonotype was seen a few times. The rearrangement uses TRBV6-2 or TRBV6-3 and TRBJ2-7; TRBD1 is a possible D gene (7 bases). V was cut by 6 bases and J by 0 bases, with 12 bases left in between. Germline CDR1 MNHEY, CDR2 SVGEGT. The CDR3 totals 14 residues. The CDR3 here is CASRTGTVSYEQYV. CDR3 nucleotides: TGTGCCAGCAGGACAGGGACTGTCTCCTACGAGCAGTACGTC.

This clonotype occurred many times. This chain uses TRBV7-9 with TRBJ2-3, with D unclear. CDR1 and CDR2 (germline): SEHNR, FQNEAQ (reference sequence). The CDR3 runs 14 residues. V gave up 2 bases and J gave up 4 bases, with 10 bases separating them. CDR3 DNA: TGTGCCAGCAGCTTAAGCAACTTACCAGATACGCAGTATTTT. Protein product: CASSLSNLPDTQYF.

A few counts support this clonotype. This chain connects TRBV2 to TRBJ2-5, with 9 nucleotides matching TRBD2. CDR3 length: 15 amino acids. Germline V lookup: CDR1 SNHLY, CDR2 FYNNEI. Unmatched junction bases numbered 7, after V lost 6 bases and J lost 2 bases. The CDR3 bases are TGTGCCAGCAGGGGTAGCGGGAGTAAACAAGAGACCCAGTACTTC. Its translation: CASRGSGSKQETQYF.

The CDR3 reads CASTHPGGRGRAEAFF. The CDR3 DNA reads TGTGCCAGCACCCACCCCGGGGGCAGGGGGCGGGCTGAAGCTTTCTTT. The chain joins TRBV7-9 to TRBJ1-1, with TRBD1 matching 8 bases. The V and J ends lost 7 bases and 6 bases, in that order; junction bases with no gene match: 16. The CDR3 runs to 16 residues. Per germline, CDR1 SEHNR and CDR2 FQNEAQ (reference sequence).

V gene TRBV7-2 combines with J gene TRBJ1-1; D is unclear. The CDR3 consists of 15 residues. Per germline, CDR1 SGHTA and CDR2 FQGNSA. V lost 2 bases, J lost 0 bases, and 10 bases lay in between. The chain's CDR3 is CASSLRGTMNTEAFF. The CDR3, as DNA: TGTGCCAGCAGCTTACGCGGCACGATGAACACTGAAGCTTTCTTT.

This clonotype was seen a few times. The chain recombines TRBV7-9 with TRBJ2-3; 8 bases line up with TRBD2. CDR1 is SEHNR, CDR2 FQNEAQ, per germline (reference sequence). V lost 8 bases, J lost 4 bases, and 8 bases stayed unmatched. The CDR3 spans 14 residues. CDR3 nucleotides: TGTGCCAGCTCCATAAGCGGGAGCGCAGATACGCAGTATTTT. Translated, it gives CASSISGSADTQYF.

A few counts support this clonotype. Written as DNA, the CDR3 is TGCGCCAGCAGCCAAGATTTATGGGGCGGAAAAGAGACCCAGTACTTC. Translation: CASSQDLWGGKETQYF. V gene TRBV4-3 combines with J gene TRBJ2-5; D is perhaps TRBD1 (5 bases). The CDR3 is made up of 16 amino acids. Germline loops: CDR1 LGHNA, CDR2 YSLEER. Trimming cost V 0 bases and J 3 bases, with 14 bases left between them.

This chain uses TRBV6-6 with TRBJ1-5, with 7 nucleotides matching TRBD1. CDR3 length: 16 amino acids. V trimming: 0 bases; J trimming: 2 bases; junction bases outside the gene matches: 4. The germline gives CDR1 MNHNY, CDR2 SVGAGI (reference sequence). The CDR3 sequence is CASSYSTQGGNQPQHF. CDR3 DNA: TGTGCCAGCAGTTACTCGACGCAGGGGGGCAATCAGCCCCAGCATTTT.

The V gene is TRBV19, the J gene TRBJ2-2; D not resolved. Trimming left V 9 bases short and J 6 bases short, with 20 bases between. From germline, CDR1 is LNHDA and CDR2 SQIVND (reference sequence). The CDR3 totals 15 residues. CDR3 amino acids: CASKMRLWGSGELFF. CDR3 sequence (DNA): TGTGCCAGCAAGATGAGATTGTGGGGATCCGGGGAGCTGTTTTTT. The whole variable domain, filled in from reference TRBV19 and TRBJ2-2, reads DGGITQSPKYLFRKEGQNVTLSCEQNLNHDAMYWYRQDPGQGLRLIYYSQIVNDFQKGDIAEGYSVSREKKESFPLTVTSAQKNPTAFYLCASKMRLWGSGELFFGEGSRLTVL.

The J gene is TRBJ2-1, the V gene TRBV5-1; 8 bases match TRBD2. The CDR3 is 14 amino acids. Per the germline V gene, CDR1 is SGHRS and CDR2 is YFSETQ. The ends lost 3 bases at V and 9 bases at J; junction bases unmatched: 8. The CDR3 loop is CASSSVAGSTEQFF. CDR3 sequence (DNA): TGCGCCAGCAGCTCGGTAGCGGGAAGCACTGAGCAGTTCTTC.

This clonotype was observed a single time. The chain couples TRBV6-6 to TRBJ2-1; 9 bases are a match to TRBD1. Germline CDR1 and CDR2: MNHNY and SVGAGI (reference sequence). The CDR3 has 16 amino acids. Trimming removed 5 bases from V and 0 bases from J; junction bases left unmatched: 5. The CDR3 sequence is CASSAGTGRSYNEQFF. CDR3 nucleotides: TGTGCCAGCAGTGCGGGGACAGGGCGCTCCTACAATGAGCAGTTCTTC.

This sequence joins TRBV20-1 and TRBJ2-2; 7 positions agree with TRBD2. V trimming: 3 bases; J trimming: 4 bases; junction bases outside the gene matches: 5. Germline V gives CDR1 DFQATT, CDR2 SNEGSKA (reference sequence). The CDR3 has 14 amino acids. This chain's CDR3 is CSASGLGSTGELFF. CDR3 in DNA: TGCAGTGCTAGCGGACTAGGGTCCACCGGGGAGCTGTTTTTT.

CDR3 sequence: CASSRRDSGTSTDTQYF. CDR3 DNA: TGTGCCAGCAGTCGCCGAGACTCCGGGACTAGCACAGATACGCAGTATTTT. This sequence joins TRBV7-2 and TRBJ2-3; tentative D call: TRBD2 (6 bases). CDR3 length: 17 residues. In germline, CDR1 is SGHTA, CDR2 FQGNSA. V lost 6 bases and J 0 bases, leaving 19 bases between the germline ends.

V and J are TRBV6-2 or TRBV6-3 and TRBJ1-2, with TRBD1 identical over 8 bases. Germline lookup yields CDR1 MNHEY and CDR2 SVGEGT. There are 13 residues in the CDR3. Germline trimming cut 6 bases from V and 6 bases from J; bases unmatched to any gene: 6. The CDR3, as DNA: TGTGCCAGCAGATGGACAGGGTCAGATGGCTACACCTTC. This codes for CASRWTGSDGYTF.

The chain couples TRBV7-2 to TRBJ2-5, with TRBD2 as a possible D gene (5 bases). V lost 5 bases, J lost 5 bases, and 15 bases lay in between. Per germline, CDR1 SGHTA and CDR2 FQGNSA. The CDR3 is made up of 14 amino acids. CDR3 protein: CASSPEATRETQYF. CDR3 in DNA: TGTGCCAGCAGCCCAGAGGCCACTAGGGAGACCCAGTACTTC.